These 9 T cell receptor beta chains were all obtained from the same sample, sequenced in a study of CD8+ T cells in alopecia areata. CD4+ lymphocytes from about 5 patients underwent sorting into CD25+CD127- populations. Sequencing templates came from extracted RNA that was reverse transcribed into cDNA. The data were produced by immunoSEQ multiplex PCR, yet TCRdb's version contains in-frame clones alone and is incomplete. The sample yields roughly 20,000 clones, 60% to 65% seen once. Material for sequencing was CD4+ Tregs sorted from blood. All receptors derive from a human donor with alopecia areata.

The chain carries TRBV28 and TRBJ2-1; tentative D call: TRBD2 (5 bases). V lost 4 bases and J lost 0, with 13 bases in between. The germline V gene encodes CDR1 MDHEN and CDR2 SYDVKM. The CDR3 runs 16 residues. For the CDR3, the DNA is TGTGCCAGCAGTTCCCCTTATGGGAGCTCCTACAATGAGCAGTTCTTC. Encoded protein: CASSSPYGSSYNEQFF.

V gene TRBV9 combines with J gene TRBJ2-1; D is possibly TRBD1 (5 bases). V shed 4 bases and J shed 1 base, with 6 bases lying between them. Germline loops: CDR1 SGDLS, CDR2 YYNGEE. The CDR3 covers 13 residues. Here the CDR3 reads CASSRGSYNEQFF. CDR3 nucleotide sequence: TGTGCCAGCAGCAGGGGTTCCTACAATGAGCAGTTCTTC.

The chain joins TRBV19 to TRBJ1-5; the D gene is possibly TRBD1 (5 bases). V was pared by 7 bases and J by 7 bases, with 17 bases between. Germline V gene sequence: CDR1 LNHDA, CDR2 SQIVND (reference sequence). The CDR3 has 14 amino acids. The CDR3 sequence: CASTSSGPGQPQHF. The CDR3 DNA follows: TGTGCCAGTACCTCATCAGGGCCTGGGCAGCCCCAGCATTTT.

V usage is TRBV4-1 and J usage is TRBJ1-1; 10 nucleotides match TRBD1. J was trimmed by 4 bases and V by 3 bases; bases with no gene match: 17. Germline-derived CDR1 and CDR2 are MGHRA and YSYEKL. This CDR3 has 19 amino acids. CDR3 sequence reads: CASSHLLFAPGQGSTEAFF. The CDR3 nucleotides are TGCGCCAGCAGCCATCTCCTATTCGCTCCGGGACAGGGGAGCACTGAAGCTTTCTTT.

This rearrangement joins TRBV5-1 to TRBJ1-1, with a weak D call TRBD1 (5 bases). The V end was cut by 0 bases, the J end by 5 bases, with 8 bases between. The CDR3 has 13 residues. CDR1 and CDR2 (germline): SGHRS, YFSETQ. CDR3 in amino acids: CASSLADRTEAFF. CDR3 nucleotides: TGCGCCAGCAGCTTGGCCGACAGAACTGAAGCTTTCTTT.

The rearrangement uses TRBV5-4 and TRBJ2-3; either TRBD1 or TRBD2 may supply D (6 bases each). Germline CDR1 and CDR2: SGHNT and YYREEE (reference sequence). Between the trimmed V and J ends, which lost 7 bases and 1 base, there was a span of 16 bases. The CDR3 runs to 15 residues. The CDR3 coding sequence is TGTGCCAGCCATACAACGGGGGCTCGCACAGATACGCAGTATTTT. This encodes CASHTTGARTDTQYF.

The genes are TRBV19 and TRBJ2-1; D possibly matches TRBD1 or TRBD2 (5 bases each). The germline CDR1 and CDR2 sequences are LNHDA and SQIVND (reference sequence). V dropped 3 bases and J dropped 0 bases, with 6 bases sitting between them. This CDR3 is built from 14 residues. As DNA, the CDR3 is TGTGCCAGTAGTATTGGGGGCTCCTACAATGAGCAGTTCTTC. This encodes CASSIGGSYNEQFF. The variable domain in full, completed from reference TRBV19 and TRBJ2-1, reads DGGITQSPKYLFRKEGQNVTLSCEQNLNHDAMYWYRQDPGQGLRLIYYSQIVNDFQKGDIAEGYSVSREKKESFPLTVTSAQKNPTAFYLCASSIGGSYNEQFFGPGTRLTVL.

V gene TRBV6-4 combines with J gene TRBJ2-2, with D perhaps TRBD2 (6 bases). The germline gives CDR1 MRHNA, CDR2 SNTAGT. The V end lost 2 bases, the J end lost 3 bases, and 13 bases lay between the germline ends. This CDR3 has 16 amino acids. Here the CDR3 reads CASSDTLALDTGELFF. CDR3 bases: TGTGCCAGCAGTGACACCCTAGCGTTGGACACCGGGGAGCTGTTTTTT.

DNA for the CDR3: TGTGCCAGCACCCCACGGGGGTTCAGCACAGATACGCAGTATTTT. The encoded protein is CASTPRGFSTDTQYF. The J gene is TRBJ2-3, the V gene TRBV5-4; D is possibly TRBD2 (6 bases). The CDR3 covers 15 residues. Trimming took 6 bases from V and 0 from J, leaving 14 bases between them. Germline CDR1 and CDR2: SGHNT and YYREEE (reference sequence).